The 20 T cell receptor beta chains given below trace back to one sample, sequenced in a study of metastatic and nonmetastatic thyroid tumors. Thyroid surgery was preceded by no treatment in any patient. Through MiXCR, TCRdb re-clonotyped the PCR reads. The data contain 20,000 to 25,000 clones, approximately 14% of them seen just once; the ten biggest clones take up under 20%. Material: blood. These receptors were taken from a female donor with papillary thyroid cancer or a benign thyroid nodule (not recorded which). Some clones in this sample may be carry-over from other donors' samples.

This clone was found many times. This CDR3 is also generated by other DNA sequences in the sample. V gene TRBV9 combines with J gene TRBJ2-2; D gene unclear. Germline loops: CDR1 SGDLS, CDR2 YYNGEE. Trimming left V 1 base short and J 4 bases short, with 5 bases between. The CDR3 runs 13 residues. For the CDR3, the DNA is TGTGCCAGCAGCGTAAGCTCCACCGGGGAGCTGTTTTTT. It specifies CASSVSSTGELFF.

The table lists this clone with many counts. V and J are TRBV20-1 and TRBJ2-3; possibly TRBD2 for D (5 bases). Germline CDR1 is DFQATT and CDR2 is SNEGSKA (reference sequence). Trimming pared 4 bases from V and 0 bases from J, leaving 17 bases between. The CDR3 has 16 residues. The CDR3, as DNA: TGCAGTGCTACTACTAGGAGTACTACTAGCACAGATACGCAGTATTTT. Translated, it gives CSATTRSTTSTDTQYF.

By share, this clone ranks as medium-sized. The chain has TRBV28 and TRBJ2-7; 8 nucleotides align to TRBD1. Per germline, CDR1 MDHEN and CDR2 SYDVKM. Trimming took 5 bases from V and 7 from J; bases not matched to a gene: 10. There are 14 residues in the CDR3. The CDR3 bases are TGTGCCAGCAGTGGACGAAAGGGACAGGATGAGCAGTACTTC. Residues: CASSGRKGQDEQYF.

This clone is medium-sized (0.01 to 0.1%). This sequence joins TRBV6-5 and TRBJ1-5; D call uncertain. Germline loops: CDR1 MNHEY, CDR2 SVGAGI. The CDR3 covers 13 residues. V dropped 2 bases and J dropped 2 bases, with 4 bases sitting between them. This CDR3 reads CASSYRGNQPQHF. The CDR3 nucleotides read TGTGCCAGCAGTTACAGGGGCAATCAGCCCCAGCATTTT.

This clone has a count of ten or more. Mismatch with germline at one junction end may stem from a read error. V gene TRBV7-6 combines with J gene TRBJ2-1; D not certain. Germline V CDR1 and CDR2: SGHVS, FNYEAQ. The CDR3 runs 16 residues. CDR3 loop: CASSPSGRQTYSEQFF. The DNA of the CDR3 is TGTGCCAGCAGCCCCTCGGGCAGGCAGACCTACAGTGAGCAGTTCTTC.

The chain is built from TRBV9 and TRBJ2-1; D is perhaps TRBD2 (5 bases). The CDR3 extends over 16 amino acids. Germline V CDR1 and CDR2: SGDLS, YYNGEE. The V gene lost 4 bases and the J gene lost 0 bases, with 14 bases spanning the gap. This CDR3 reads CASSPISGGSYNEQFF. DNA for the CDR3: TGTGCCAGCAGCCCCATCAGTGGAGGCTCCTACAATGAGCAGTTCTTC.

This clone was counted ten times or more. The gene calls are TRBV27 and TRBJ2-5; D gene uncertain. This CDR3 has 15 amino acids. Trimming removed 0 bases from V and 5 bases from J, with 13 bases in between. Germline V gene data show CDR1 as MNHEY and CDR2 as SMNVEV (reference sequence). This CDR3 is CASSLSPSGWETQYF. Here the CDR3 DNA reads TGTGCCAGCAGTTTATCTCCCAGTGGCTGGGAGACCCAGTACTTC.

This clone came up many times. The chain has TRBV15 and TRBJ2-5, with unresolved D. The CDR3 is 14 amino acids. CDR1 is LNHNV, CDR2 YYDKDF, per germline (reference sequence). V lost 0 bases and J 1 base, leaving 6 bases between the germline ends. CDR3 sequence reads: CATSRDDFQETQYF. In DNA form, the CDR3 reads TGTGCCACCAGCAGAGATGACTTCCAAGAGACCCAGTACTTC.

This clone ranks as medium-sized. V is TRBV6-1 and J is TRBJ1-2, with D unclear. The CDR3 is made up of 14 amino acids. Between the trimmed V and J ends, which lost 1 base and 4 bases, there was a span of 10 bases. Germline V gene sequence: CDR1 MNHNS, CDR2 SASEGT. CDR3 loop: CASSEVQASYGYTF. CDR3 coding DNA: TGTGCCAGCAGTGAAGTCCAGGCCTCCTATGGCTACACCTTC.

In its sample, this clone was seen many times. This chain links TRBV24-1 with TRBJ2-5, with a tentative D call TRBD2 (6 bases). Germline V gives CDR1 KGHDR, CDR2 SFDVKD. The CDR3 is 15 amino acids. The ends were cut back, 1 base at V and 2 bases at J, with 10 bases in the middle. CDR3 residues: CATSDFSGLQETQYF. In DNA, the CDR3 is TGTGCCACCAGTGATTTTTCGGGACTTCAAGAGACCCAGTACTTC.

This clone has a count of ten or more. The chain combines TRBV25-1 with TRBJ1-1, with D perhaps matching TRBD1 (5 bases). The germline V gene has CDR1 MGHDK and CDR2 SYGVNS. This CDR3 contains 14 residues. V gave up 1 base and J gave up 11 bases, with 17 bases separating them. CDR3 DNA: TGTGCCAGCAGTGAATCACTCGGTGGGGGGGTGGCTTTCTTT. It specifies CASSESLGGGVAFF.

On this clone: The junction departs from the called germline gene at one end, perhaps through a read error. This chain connects TRBV28 to TRBJ1-3; no clear D gene. There are 14 residues in the CDR3. Germline CDR1 MDHEN, CDR2 SYDVKM. The CDR3 protein is CASSDGLSRNTIYF. The CDR3 DNA reads TGTGCCAGCAGTGACGGCCTCTCTAGAAACACCATATATTTT.

The rearrangement joins TRBV20-1 to TRBJ2-1; TRBD1 matches at 9 bases. Germline loops: CDR1 DFQATT, CDR2 SNEGSKA (reference sequence). This CDR3 is built from 15 residues. After removal of 3 bases from V and 0 bases from J, the junction contained 3 bases not matched to a gene. This CDR3 is CSARTGGPSYNEQFF. CDR3 in DNA: TGCAGTGCTAGGACAGGGGGTCCCTCCTACAATGAGCAGTTCTTC.

The chain joins TRBV5-1 to TRBJ1-2; no firm D call. V was clipped by 0 bases and J by 4 bases, with 13 bases between them. The CDR3 consists of 15 residues. Germline CDR1 is SGHRS and CDR2 is YFSETQ. The CDR3 sequence: CASSLEGSRIYGYTF. The CDR3 DNA reads as TGCGCCAGCAGCTTGGAGGGCAGCAGAATCTATGGCTACACCTTC.

This clone was recorded many times. The V and J genes are TRBV7-8 and TRBJ2-7; D is uncertain. Germline values: CDR1 SGHVS, CDR2 FQNEAQ. V dropped 9 bases and J dropped 0 bases, with 12 bases sitting between them. This CDR3 spans 13 amino acids. The CDR3 sequence is CARRTRSSYEQYF. The CDR3, as DNA: TGTGCCAGACGGACGAGAAGCTCCTACGAGCAGTACTTC. Based on the CDR3 plus reference TRBV7-8 and TRBJ2-7, the full variable domain is GAGVSQSPRYKVAKRGQDVALRCDPISGHVSLFWYQQALGQGPEFLTYFQNEAQLDKSGLPSDRFFAERPEGSVSTLKIQRTQQEDSAVYLCARRTRSSYEQYFGPGTRLTVT.

The chain recombines TRBV5-1 with TRBJ1-6; unclear D gene. V dropped 0 bases and J dropped 7 bases, with 11 bases sitting between them. The CDR3 totals 15 residues. Germline CDR1 is SGHRS and CDR2 is YFSETQ. This CDR3 is CASSLEGFRNSPLHF. The CDR3 bases are TGCGCCAGCAGCTTGGAGGGCTTCCGGAATTCACCCCTCCACTTT.

This clone has just a few counts. This chain joins TRBV5-6 and TRBJ2-1; 9 nucleotides agree with TRBD1. V shed 0 bases, J shed 2 bases, and the junction held 0 bases outside the gene matches. Germline V gene lookup returns CDR1 SGHDT and CDR2 YYEEEE. This CDR3 comprises 15 residues. CDR3: CASSLGDRAYNEQFF. In DNA form, the CDR3 reads TGTGCCAGCAGCTTGGGGGACAGGGCCTACAATGAGCAGTTCTTC.

This clone has at least ten counts. The chain joins TRBV6-1 to TRBJ2-2, with D uncertain. The CDR3 has 12 amino acids. V lost 8 bases, J lost 2 bases, and 6 bases lay in between. Per the germline V gene, CDR1 is MNHNS and CDR2 is SASEGT. In DNA, the CDR3 is TGTGCCAGCTGGTTTAACACCGGGGAGCTGTTTTTT. This translates into CASWFNTGELFF.

This clone is medium-sized in the sample. This chain connects TRBV6-2 or TRBV6-3 to TRBJ2-1; 11 bases line up with TRBD2. The CDR3 extends over 15 amino acids. Per the germline V gene, CDR1 is MNHEY and CDR2 is SVGEGT. With 2 bases clipped from V and 7 bases from J, the junction kept 4 bases outside the gene matches. The CDR3 DNA is TGTGCCAGCAGTTACCTAGCGGGGGGACGGAATGAGCAGTTCTTC. It is translated as CASSYLAGGRNEQFF.

This clone is deemed medium-sized. This rearrangement joins TRBV6-1 to TRBJ1-2; D is unclear. The germline CDR1 and CDR2 sequences are MNHNS and SASEGT. The CDR3 runs 12 residues. The V gene lost 6 bases and the J gene lost 4 bases, with 9 bases spanning the gap. DNA for the CDR3: TGTGCCAGCAGGGGGAACAGCTATGGCTACACCTTC. It specifies CASRGNSYGYTF.